Listed here are 15 T cell receptor beta chains from one sample, sequenced in a study of blood T cell repertoires in COVID-19. Sequenced by immunoSEQ multiplex PCR; TCRdb stores in-frame clones only, minus some. There are roughly 220,000 clones in the sample; roughly 89% occur only once, and roughly 15% lies in the top ten. The sample was PBMCs or T cells enriched from blood (not recorded which). These receptors all stem from a man aged 30 to 45 who had been exposed to COVID-19.

This sequence joins TRBV10-3 and TRBJ1-1, with D possibly being TRBD1 (5 bases). CDR1 and CDR2 (germline): ENHRY, SYGVKD. The CDR3 is made up of 16 amino acids. Between the trimmed V and J ends, which lost 4 bases and 4 bases, there was a span of 19 bases. CDR3 bases: TGTGCCATCAGTGGAACCGGGAGGGGAGGGATCACTGAAGCTTTCTTT. Translation gives CAISGTGRGGITEAFF.

The chain is built from TRBV5-1 and TRBJ2-2; 11 nucleotides line up with TRBD1. CDR1 SGHRS and CDR2 YFSETQ come from the germline V gene. The CDR3 runs 16 residues. Trimming at V came to 4 bases and at J to 7 bases, leaving 9 bases not matched to a gene. The CDR3 loop is CASSQGQGASGGELFF. The CDR3 DNA follows: TGCGCCAGCAGCCAAGGACAGGGGGCCTCCGGCGGGGAGCTGTTTTTT.

This rearrangement joins TRBV6-5 to TRBJ1-1, with D unclear. This CDR3 is 12 amino acids long. CDR1 and CDR2 (germline): MNHEY, SVGAGI. V lost 6 bases and J lost 8, with 13 bases in between. Here the CDR3 reads CASRFTTGEAFF. CDR3 DNA sequence: TGTGCCAGCAGATTTACTACGGGAGAAGCTTTCTTT.

The V and J genes are TRBV3-1 (or the pseudogene TRBV3-2) and TRBJ2-2; tentative D call: TRBD2 (6 bases). CDR1 LGHDT and CDR2 YNNKEL come from the germline V gene (reference sequence). The V end was cut by 0 bases, the J end by 2 bases, with 19 bases between. This CDR3 region has 19 residues. The CDR3 here is CASSQERGLGLVNTGELFF. The DNA of the CDR3 is TGTGCCAGCAGCCAAGAGAGGGGTTTGGGACTCGTTAACACCGGGGAGCTGTTTTTT.

The CDR3 reads CASSFSGQGMEQYF. CDR3 DNA: TGTGCCAGCAGTTTCTCGGGACAGGGTATGGAGCAGTACTTC. The chain uses TRBV6-6 and TRBJ2-7, with 9 bases lining up with TRBD1. The CDR3 has 14 amino acids. After removal of 4 bases from V and 7 bases from J, the junction contained 8 bases not matched to a gene. In germline, CDR1 is MNHNY, CDR2 SVGAGI (reference sequence).

CDR3 sequence: CASSLDRGFTGELFF. CDR3 DNA sequence: TGTGCCAGCAGCTTGGACAGGGGATTCACCGGGGAGCTGTTTTTT. This chain joins TRBV5-4 and TRBJ2-2, with 7 bases that match TRBD1. The V gene's germline CDR1 is SGHNT and CDR2 YYREEE (reference sequence). The CDR3 is 15 residues long. Trimming removed 0 bases from V and 4 bases from J; junction bases left unmatched: 3.

The V gene is TRBV27, the J gene TRBJ2-3, with a weak D call TRBD1 (5 bases). V lost 11 bases and J lost 5, with 14 bases in between. The germline gives CDR1 MNHEY, CDR2 SMNVEV (reference sequence). This CDR3 is 12 amino acids long. The CDR3 sequence is CAVAGQRDTQYF. DNA for the CDR3: TGTGCCGTGGCAGGGCAGCGAGATACGCAGTATTTT.

This chain connects TRBV3-1 (or the pseudogene TRBV3-2) to TRBJ2-7; a possible D gene is TRBD2 (6 bases). The germline V gene has CDR1 LGHDT and CDR2 YNNKEL (reference sequence). Between the trimmed V and J ends, which lost 4 bases and 5 bases, there was a span of 15 bases. The CDR3 extends over 14 amino acids. The CDR3 DNA reads as TGTGCCAGCAGCCCCCGGGGGACGGCCGACGAGCAGTACTTC. It translates to CASSPRGTADEQYF.

J is TRBJ1-1 and V is TRBV2; D is unclear. Per germline, CDR1 SNHLY and CDR2 FYNNEI. The length of the CDR3 is 14 residues. V lost 3 bases and J 7 bases, leaving 15 bases between the germline ends. CDR3 bases: TGTGCCAGCAGTGATCAAAGAGGTATTATTGAAGCTTTCTTT. It translates to CASSDQRGIIEAFF.

The chain is built from TRBV7-2 and TRBJ2-2, with 8 bases fitting TRBD2. From germline, CDR1 is SGHTA and CDR2 FQGNSA. This CDR3 spans 15 amino acids. The V gene end was trimmed by 5 bases and the J gene end by 3 bases; junction bases not matched to a gene: 5. As DNA, the CDR3 is TGTGCCAGCAGCATGGGACTAGTATACACCGGGGAGCTGTTTTTT. Its translation: CASSMGLVYTGELFF.

This CDR3 is CATVPGQGANYGYTF. The CDR3 region has the DNA TGCGCCACAGTCCCGGGACAGGGGGCGAACTATGGCTACACCTTC. The V gene is TRBV10-1, the J gene TRBJ1-2; 12 positions match TRBD1. The CDR3 loop spans 15 amino acids. J gave up 2 bases and V 10 bases, and 8 bases lay outside the gene matches. Germline V lookup: CDR1 WNHNN, CDR2 SYGVQD (reference sequence).

This chain connects TRBV5-5 to TRBJ2-3; the match to TRBD2 covers 7 bases. Losses at the gene ends were 6 bases for V and 6 bases for J; bases not matched to a gene: 7. The CDR3 is 13 amino acids. Germline assignment: CDR1 SGHKS and CDR2 YYEKEE (reference sequence). This CDR3 is CASIRSGGDTQYF. DNA of the CDR3: TGTGCCAGCATCCGCTCCGGGGGGGATACGCAGTATTTT.

V is TRBV25-1 and J is TRBJ1-6; 7 nucleotides agree with TRBD1. The V gene's germline CDR1 is MGHDK and CDR2 SYGVNS. This CDR3 contains 16 residues. Trimming removed 4 bases from V and 7 bases from J; junction bases left unmatched: 10. CDR3 in DNA: TGTGCCAGCAGTGGCCTTGCCCGGGACAGAAATTCACCCCTCCACTTT. This codes for CASSGLARDRNSPLHF.

The chain combines TRBV10-3 with TRBJ1-5; TRBD1 aligns across 7 bases. CDR3 length: 15 residues. In germline, CDR1 is ENHRY, CDR2 SYGVKD. Trimming removed 6 bases from V and 1 base from J; junction bases left unmatched: 6. The CDR3 loop is CAIRGDSGSNQPQHF. CDR3 DNA sequence: TGTGCCATCAGGGGGGACAGCGGGAGCAATCAGCCCCAGCATTTT.

The CDR3 DNA follows: TGCGCCAGCAGCGGGAGGACAGGGATCGGCACTGAAGCTTTCTTT. It yields the protein CASSGRTGIGTEAFF. This chain uses TRBV4-3 with TRBJ1-1; 8 bases are shared with TRBD1. This CDR3 is built from 15 residues. The junction had 9 bases not matched to a gene; V was cut back by 5 bases and J by 4 bases. Germline V gives CDR1 LGHNA, CDR2 YSLEER.